These 19 T cell receptor beta chains originate from one sample sequenced in a study of CD8+CD57+ T cells in acquired aplastic anemia. Genomic DNA was employed as the template in profiling TCR beta VDJ and CDR3. TCRdb reanalysed the reads using MiXCR and keeps one entry per CDR3 protein. The sample contains 250,000 to 350,000 distinct CDR3 sequences, 45% to 70% of which appear only once. The sequenced material came from sorted CD4+, CD8+, or CD8+CD57+ T cells (not recorded which) from PBMCs. The receptors come from a human donor with severe aplastic anemia or a healthy control (not recorded which).

This clonotype came up a few times. No conserved phenylalanine or tryptophan ends this CDR3, so it is likely a read error. Because the CDR3's place on the DNA is in doubt, the DNA is left out and the CDR3 is given as listed by TCRdb. V and J are TRBV24-1 and TRBJ1-5. Germline loops: CDR1 KGHDR, CDR2 SFDVKD. The CDR3 sequence runs 13 residues, both termini included. This chain's CDR3 is CATRQDEQSAPVV.

The sample holds many counts of this clonotype. This sequence joins TRBV20-1 and TRBJ2-3; TRBD2 agrees at 9 bases. V shed 5 bases and J 6 bases; nucleotides not matched to a gene: 12. From germline, CDR1 is DFQATT and CDR2 SNEGSKA (reference sequence). CDR3 size: 15 residues. The CDR3 DNA sequence: TGCAGTGCTCAGAGGCGAGCGGGGGGTTCGGATACGCAGTATTTT. This encodes CSAQRRAGGSDTQYF.

The chain carries TRBV5-1 and TRBJ1-4, with unresolved D. The CDR3 runs to 14 residues. With 0 bases removed from V and 1 base from J, the gap between germline ends came to 4 bases. Germline-derived CDR1 and CDR2 are SGHRS and YFSETQ. In DNA form, the CDR3 reads TGCGCCAGCAGCTTGGGCAAAACTAATGAAAAACTGTTTTTT. This codes for CASSLGKTNEKLFF. The full variable domain, completed using reference TRBV5-1 and TRBJ1-4, is KAGVTQTPRYLIKTRGQQVTLSCSPISGHRSVSWYQQTPGQGLQFLFEYFSETQRNKGNFPGRFSGRQFSNSRSEMNVSTLELGDSALYLCASSLGKTNEKLFFGSGTQLSVL.

The rearrangement joins TRBV7-3 to TRBJ2-7; tentatively, D is TRBD1 or TRBD2 (6 bases each). CDR1 and CDR2 (germline): SGHTA, FQGTGA. Trimming left V 2 bases short and J 9 bases short, with 11 bases between. The CDR3 spans 12 residues. The CDR3 sequence: CASSLWGAVQYF. CDR3 coding DNA: TGTGCCAGCAGCTTATGGGGGGCCGTGCAGTACTTC.

The rearrangement uses TRBV29-1 and TRBJ2-2; 7 bases are a match to TRBD1. Germline V gene data show CDR1 as SQVTM and CDR2 as ANQGSEA. The CDR3 has 15 amino acids. With V trimmed by 3 bases and J by 6 bases, 10 bases remained unmatched. In nucleotides, the CDR3 is TGCAGCGTTGAGATAGAGAGGGGGCTCGCCGGGGAGCTGTTTTTT. Translated: CSVEIERGLAGELFF.

The rearrangement joins TRBV19 to TRBJ2-5; 7 bases are shared with TRBD1. V lost 6 bases to trimming and J lost 2 bases; unmatched junction nucleotides: 3. The CDR3 has 13 amino acids. CDR1 is LNHDA, CDR2 SQIVND, per germline (reference sequence). The CDR3 coding sequence is TGTGCCAGTAGCCCGGGACAGCAAGAGACCCAGTACTTC. It translates to CASSPGQQETQYF.

This clonotype was seen ten or more times. The V gene is TRBV29-1, the J gene TRBJ2-7; no firm D call. In germline, CDR1 is SQVTM, CDR2 ANQGSEA. This CDR3 comprises 11 residues. Trimming took 7 bases from V and 0 from J, leaving 7 bases between them. CDR3 DNA: TGCAGCGGGCGGAGCTCCTACGAGCAGTACTTC. This sequence encodes CSGRSSYEQYF.

The gene calls are TRBV24-1 and TRBJ1-2; TRBD1 agrees at 9 bases. Germline V gives CDR1 KGHDR, CDR2 SFDVKD. The CDR3 runs 15 residues. V lost 1 base, J lost 8 bases, and 7 bases stayed unmatched. The CDR3 DNA reads as TGTGCCACCAGTGATTTCCCGGGACAGGGCCGCGGCTACACCTTC. It yields the protein CATSDFPGQGRGYTF.

The chain joins TRBV7-2 to TRBJ1-2; weak D call: TRBD1 (6 bases). From germline, CDR1 is SGHTA and CDR2 FQGNSA. The CDR3 totals 14 residues. V lost 5 bases to trimming and J lost 12 bases, with 22 bases between them. This CDR3 is CASSQAGETSGNTF. The CDR3 coding sequence is TGTGCCAGCAGCCAAGCAGGGGAGACCTCTGGAAACACCTTC.

The CDR3 region has the DNA TGTGCCAGCAGCTCTTCGGGCACGGGGCAGTACTTC. Translated, it gives CASSSSGTGQYF. The rearrangement uses TRBV5-6 and TRBJ2-7; D remains unclear. The CDR3 consists of 12 residues. Trimming shortened V by 3 bases and J by 9 bases, and 13 bases separated the two germline ends. Per germline, CDR1 SGHDT and CDR2 YYEEEE.

This chain joins TRBV24-1 and TRBJ2-3, with TRBD2 matching over 10 bases. CDR3 length equals 17 residues. The trim removed 5 bases at V and 1 base at J, leaving 8 bases unmatched. Per the germline V gene, CDR1 is KGHDR and CDR2 is SFDVKD. The CDR3 region has the DNA TGTGCCACCAGTGGTCGCCTAGCGGGGGCCTGCACAGATACGCAGTATTTT. Protein sequence: CATSGRLAGACTDTQYF.

This chain links TRBV7-3 with TRBJ2-7, with 8 bases that match TRBD1. The ends lost 2 bases at V and 2 bases at J; junction bases unmatched: 2. The CDR3 extends over 14 amino acids. Germline CDR1 and CDR2: SGHTA and FQGTGA. In DNA form, the CDR3 reads TGTGCCAGCAGCTTAGACAGGGGAACCTACGAGCAGTACTTC. It translates to CASSLDRGTYEQYF.

The V and J genes are TRBV19 and TRBJ2-2; D is uncertain. Germline V gene sequence: CDR1 LNHDA, CDR2 SQIVND (reference sequence). This CDR3 region has 12 residues. Between the trimmed V and J ends, which lost 7 bases and 7 bases, there was a span of 10 bases. Here the CDR3 DNA reads TGTGCCAGTAAGAAGGTCATCGGGGAGCTGTTTTTT. Encoded protein: CASKKVIGELFF.

Of note for this clonotype: The junction differs from germline at one of its ends, possibly a read error. The J gene is TRBJ2-4, the V gene TRBV11-2, with D tentatively TRBD1 (6 bases). Germline lookup yields CDR1 SGHAT and CDR2 FQNNGV. This CDR3 has 11 amino acids. CDR3 residues: CASSLRRDMKF. CDR3 DNA sequence: TGTGCCAGCAGCTTGCGCCGGGACATGAAGTTC.

The chain uses TRBV25-1 and TRBJ1-6; 11 bases agree with TRBD1. V shed 6 bases and J 7 bases; nucleotides not matched to a gene: 5. The germline V gene encodes CDR1 MGHDK and CDR2 SYGVNS. The CDR3 is 15 residues long. CDR3 nucleotides: TGTGCCAGCAGACCCCGGGACAGGGGGAATTCACCCCTCCACTTT. Residues: CASRPRDRGNSPLHF. The whole variable domain, remainder taken from reference TRBV25-1 and TRBJ1-6, is EADIYQTPRYLVIGTGKKITLECSQTMGHDKMYWYQQDPGMELHLIHYSYGVNSTEKGDLSSESTVSRIRTEHFPLTLESARPSHTSQYLCASRPRDRGNSPLHFGNGTRLTVT.

This clonotype was detected only a few times. Compared with germline, one end of the junction differs, possibly owing to a read error. The chain carries TRBV18 and TRBJ2-1; maybe TRBD2 (5 bases). Per germline, CDR1 KGHSH and CDR2 LQKENI. There are 15 residues in the CDR3. CDR3 bases: TGTGCCAGCTCGCCACCTAGCTTCTCCTACAATGAGCAGTTCTTC. Its translation: CASSPPSFSYNEQFF.

This clonotype came up a few times. This chain links TRBV29-1 with TRBJ2-5, with 9 nucleotides matching TRBD1. The germline CDR1 and CDR2 sequences are SQVTM and ANQGSEA. The length of the CDR3 is 14 residues. With V trimmed by 7 bases and J by 3 bases, 9 bases remained unmatched. This CDR3 reads CSGTRGTGKETQYF. The CDR3 nucleotides are TGCAGCGGCACTCGGGGGACAGGGAAAGAGACCCAGTACTTC. Full variable domain (missing parts from reference TRBV29-1 and TRBJ2-5): SAVISQKPSRDICQRGTSLTIQCQVDSQVTMMFWYRQQPGQSLTLIATANQGSEATYESGFVIDKFPISRPNLTFSTLTVSNMSPEDSSIYLCSGTRGTGKETQYFGPGTRLLVL.

This clonotype appeared a single time. The chain joins TRBV7-9 to TRBJ2-5; 8 nucleotides match TRBD1. Per germline, CDR1 SEHNR and CDR2 FQNEAQ (reference sequence). The CDR3 runs to 14 residues. Trimming removed 6 bases from V and 5 bases from J; junction bases left unmatched: 8. CDR3 DNA sequence: TGTGCCAGCAGTCGACAGGGGCAGGGGGAGACCCAGTACTTC. It is translated as CASSRQGQGETQYF. Complete variable domain (other parts from reference TRBV7-9 and TRBJ2-5): DTGVSQNPRHKITKRGQNVTFRCDPISEHNRLYWYRQTLGQGPEFLTYFQNEAQLEKSRLLSDRFSAERPKGSFSTLEIQRTEQGDSAMYLCASSRQGQGETQYFGPGTRLLVL.

The rearrangement joins TRBV7-6 to TRBJ1-4; no reliable D call. Germline V gene data show CDR1 as SGHVS and CDR2 as FNYEAQ. V was trimmed by 1 base and J by 7 bases, leaving 13 bases between them. The CDR3 loop spans 15 amino acids. The DNA of the CDR3 is TGTGCCAGCAGCTTAGGGGGATACATAGGTGAAAAACTGTTTTTT. The encoded protein is CASSLGGYIGEKLFF. The full variable domain, completed using reference TRBV7-6 and TRBJ1-4, is GAGVSQSPRYKVTKRGQDVALRCDPISGHVSLYWYRQALGQGPEFLTYFNYEAQQDKSGLPNDRFSAERPEGSISTLTIQRTEQRDSAMYRCASSLGGYIGEKLFFGSGTQLSVL.